These 24 T cell receptor beta chains share one sample of origin, sequenced in a study of OX40 agonist ivuxolimab in advanced cancers. Using immunoSEQ multiplex PCR, the repertoire was profiled, and TCRdb retains in-frame clones only, with some absent. The table lists around 80,000 clones, almost 85% of them singletons. Sample: CD4+ or CD8+ T cells sorted from blood, taken in a trial of the OX40 agonist ivuxolimab. These receptors originate from an adult with an advanced solid tumor such as melanoma, head and neck, liver or kidney cancer.

This clone was counted once. The chain's CDR3 is CASSSQDNEQFF. The CDR3 region has the DNA TGCGCCAGCAGCTCCCAGGACAATGAGCAGTTCTTC. This chain joins TRBV5-1 and TRBJ2-1; no reliable D call. Germline CDR1 SGHRS, CDR2 YFSETQ. V was pared by 3 bases and J by 5 bases, with 6 bases between. The CDR3 runs to 12 residues.

The rearrangement joins TRBV19 to TRBJ2-1; tentative D call: TRBD2 (6 bases). Looked up from germline, CDR1 is LNHDA and CDR2 is SQIVND (reference sequence). V lost 3 bases, J lost 7 bases, and 13 bases lay in between. This CDR3 has 14 amino acids. CDR3 amino acids: CASSIGTPGNEQFF. CDR3 bases: TGTGCCAGTAGTATCGGGACTCCCGGGAATGAGCAGTTCTTC.

V usage is TRBV14 and J usage is TRBJ2-3; D is uncertain. This CDR3 has 15 amino acids. CDR1 and CDR2 from the germline V gene are SGHDN and FVKESK. Trimming removed 1 base at V and 0 bases at J, with 8 bases between. In nucleotides, the CDR3 is TGTGCCAGCAGCCAAGGTCAACCTAGCACAGATACGCAGTATTTT. It codes for CASSQGQPSTDTQYF.

This clone was seen just once. CDR3 in amino acids: CASSPTGASYYEQYF. The CDR3 nucleotides read TGTGCCAGCAGCCCTACAGGGGCGTCCTACTACGAGCAGTACTTC. The chain employs TRBV5-4 and TRBJ2-7; 7 bases map to TRBD1. Germline V lookup: CDR1 SGHNT, CDR2 YYREEE (reference sequence). V lost 4 bases, J lost 3 bases, and 10 bases stayed unmatched. This CDR3 has 15 amino acids.

This clone has ten or more counts. The CDR3 spells CALDRSSYEQYF. The CDR3 region has the DNA TGTGCCCTGGACAGGAGCTCCTACGAGCAGTACTTC. The V and J genes are TRBV9 and TRBJ2-7; 7 nucleotides align to TRBD1. The CDR3 is 12 amino acids. V lost 10 bases, J lost 0 bases, and 4 bases stayed unmatched. The V gene's germline CDR1 is SGDLS and CDR2 YYNGEE.

CDR3 sequence reads: CASSPSKDSPLTF. Written as DNA, the CDR3 is TGTGCCAGCTCACCAAGTAAGGACAGTCCCTTGACCTTC. This chain connects TRBV18 to TRBJ1-2; D is possibly TRBD1 (6 bases). Germline lookup yields CDR1 KGHSH and CDR2 LQKENI. Trimming stripped 2 bases from V and 14 bases from J, with 18 bases between. The CDR3 consists of 13 residues.

This chain links TRBV6-5 with TRBJ2-2; D gene uncertain. Between the trimmed V and J ends, which lost 0 bases and 4 bases, there was a span of 6 bases. The germline V gene encodes CDR1 MNHEY and CDR2 SVGAGI. This CDR3 region has 14 residues. In DNA, the CDR3 is TGTGCCAGCAGTTACTCTTATTTCACCGGGGAGCTGTTTTTT. This gives the protein CASSYSYFTGELFF.

The chain couples TRBV27 to TRBJ2-1; 8 bases are a match to TRBD1. This CDR3 is built from 12 residues. The junction had 2 bases not matched to a gene; V was cut back by 0 bases and J by 13 bases. Per germline, CDR1 MNHEY and CDR2 SMNVEV (reference sequence). CDR3 residues: CASSLSQGVQFF. The CDR3 region has the DNA TGTGCCAGCAGTTTATCACAGGGGGTACAGTTCTTC.

This clone occurred once. V and J are TRBV7-8 and TRBJ1-1; no definite D call. V was pared by 1 base and J by 9 bases, with 12 bases between. The CDR3 totals 13 residues. Germline V gene sequence: CDR1 SGHVS, CDR2 FQNEAQ. CDR3 coding DNA: TGTGCCAGCAGCTTAGACGGGCTAGGAAAAGCTTTCTTT. Its protein product is CASSLDGLGKAFF. Using reference TRBV7-8 and TRBJ1-1 for the parts outside the CDR3, the full variable domain is GAGVSQSPRYKVAKRGQDVALRCDPISGHVSLFWYQQALGQGPEFLTYFQNEAQLDKSGLPSDRFFAERPEGSVSTLKIQRTQQEDSAVYLCASSLDGLGKAFFGQGTRLTVV.

This chain links TRBV6-5 with TRBJ2-2; D gene uncertain. The CDR3 is 16 residues long. Per germline, CDR1 MNHEY and CDR2 SVGAGI. Between the trimmed V and J ends, which lost 2 bases and 3 bases, there was a span of 13 bases. The CDR3, as DNA: TGTGCCAGCAGTTACCAAGTTATCACGGACACCGGGGAGCTGTTTTTT. Translating it yields CASSYQVITDTGELFF.

V usage is TRBV6-5 and J usage is TRBJ1-5; D not resolved. This CDR3 is 15 amino acids long. V shed 0 bases and J shed 1 base, with 7 bases lying between them. From germline, CDR1 is MNHEY and CDR2 SVGAGI. CDR3 DNA: TGTGCCAGCAGTTACTCAGGGAAGAGCAATCAGCCCCAGCATTTT. Translated, it gives CASSYSGKSNQPQHF.

The V call is TRBV6-1, the J call TRBJ2-2, with TRBD2 identical over 9 bases. Unmatched junction bases numbered 11, after V lost 4 bases and J lost 2 bases. The CDR3 is made up of 18 amino acids. CDR1 is MNHNS and CDR2 is SASEGT in the germline V gene. The CDR3 coding sequence is TGTGCCAGCAGTGCTCCAGGCGGGACTAGCCGAAACACCGGGGAGCTGTTTTTT. As protein: CASSAPGGTSRNTGELFF.

This chain uses TRBV7-2 with TRBJ2-3; 7 bases match TRBD1. Germline trimming cut 4 bases from V and 2 bases from J; bases unmatched to any gene: 6. The CDR3 sequence is 15 residues long. The germline V gene has CDR1 SGHTA and CDR2 FQGNSA. This CDR3 reads CASSWKQGYTDTQYF. The CDR3 nucleotides are TGTGCCAGCAGCTGGAAACAGGGGTACACAGATACGCAGTATTTT.

The V and J genes are TRBV18 and TRBJ2-7; weak D call: TRBD2 (7 bases). V was trimmed by 1 base and J by 7 bases, leaving 20 bases between them. The CDR3 covers 16 residues. The germline CDR1 and CDR2 sequences are KGHSH and LQKENI. CDR3 in amino acids: CASSPLNPGRGAEQYF. CDR3 DNA sequence: TGTGCCAGCTCACCACTGAACCCGGGACGGGGGGCAGAGCAGTACTTC.

The V and J genes are TRBV4-2 and TRBJ2-2; 8 bases fit TRBD2. CDR1 and CDR2 (germline): LGHNA, YNFKEQ. The CDR3 is made up of 16 amino acids. Trimming cost V 5 bases and J 0 bases; bases outside gene matches: 5. DNA of the CDR3: TGTGCCAGCAGCTTGCCGGGACTAGCGAACACCGGGGAGCTGTTTTTT. Translation gives CASSLPGLANTGELFF.

V gene TRBV6-5 combines with J gene TRBJ1-3; D unclear. The V gene lost 7 bases and the J gene lost 4 bases, with 8 bases spanning the gap. Germline V gene sequence: CDR1 MNHEY, CDR2 SVGAGI. This CDR3 contains 12 residues. DNA of the CDR3: TGTGCCAGCAAGTCCGGGGGAAACACCATATATTTT. Translated, it gives CASKSGGNTIYF.

The genes are TRBV5-1 and TRBJ2-3, with D unresolved. Germline values: CDR1 SGHRS, CDR2 YFSETQ. CDR3 length equals 16 residues. Deletions cut 0 bases from V and 1 base from J, with 12 bases between. DNA for the CDR3: TGCGCCAGCAGCTTGGTTGTAGGGTATGGCACAGATACGCAGTATTTT. Translated, it gives CASSLVVGYGTDTQYF.

This rearrangement joins TRBV7-9 to TRBJ2-6; D may be TRBD1 (6 bases). V lost 5 bases and J lost 4, with 12 bases in between. Germline CDR1 reads SEHNR; CDR2 reads FQNEAQ (reference sequence). The CDR3 has 15 residues. The CDR3 loop is CASSRAGAGANVLTF. The CDR3 region has the DNA TGTGCCAGCAGCAGAGCAGGGGCAGGGGCCAACGTCCTGACTTTC.

V and J are TRBV15 and TRBJ2-5; D might be TRBD1 (6 bases). CDR1 LNHNV and CDR2 YYDKDF come from the germline V gene (reference sequence). Deletions cut 4 bases from V and 1 base from J, with 13 bases between. This CDR3 has 15 amino acids. The CDR3 DNA is TGTGCCACCAGCATCGGGACGGACAGCCAAGAGACCCAGTACTTC. Residues: CATSIGTDSQETQYF.

CDR3 amino acids: CASSELTSGSRVGELFF. In DNA form, the CDR3 reads TGTGCCAGCAGTGAACTTACTAGCGGGAGTCGTGTCGGGGAGCTGTTTTTT. J is TRBJ2-2 and V is TRBV25-1, with 11 bases matching TRBD2. Trimming removed 2 bases from V and 7 bases from J; junction bases left unmatched: 9. This CDR3 comprises 17 residues. Germline CDR1 reads MGHDK; CDR2 reads SYGVNS.

The chain carries TRBV15 and TRBJ2-5, with a possible D match to TRBD1 (5 bases). This CDR3 is 17 amino acids long. The germline gives CDR1 LNHNV, CDR2 YYDKDF (reference sequence). Deletions cut 0 bases from V and 7 bases from J, with 21 bases between. The CDR3 DNA follows: TGTGCCACCAGCAGAGATGGGAATAGGCAGGCCCAGGGGACCCAGTACTTC. It yields the protein CATSRDGNRQAQGTQYF.

The chain is built from TRBV5-5 and TRBJ1-3; D is undetermined. The CDR3 sequence is 17 residues long. The V end was cut by 3 bases, the J end by 3 bases, with 19 bases between. CDR1 and CDR2 from the germline V gene are SGHKS and YYEKEE (reference sequence). The CDR3 coding sequence is TGTGCCAGCAGCTCACACCTGGAGAGGGCGGGTGGAAACACCATATATTTT. This codes for CASSSHLERAGGNTIYF.

This chain joins TRBV15 and TRBJ2-7, with 8 nucleotides matching TRBD1. CDR3 length: 16 amino acids. CDR1 LNHNV and CDR2 YYDKDF come from the germline V gene (reference sequence). V lost 7 bases to trimming and J lost 6 bases; unmatched junction nucleotides: 17. The CDR3 sequence is CATISGRGQGKGEQYF. The CDR3 bases are TGTGCCACCATCTCAGGACGAGGACAGGGTAAGGGCGAGCAGTACTTC.

The chain links TRBV4-2 to TRBJ1-2; D perhaps matches TRBD1 (6 bases). The germline V and J ends were trimmed by 4 bases and 6 bases, with 24 bases remaining between them. Germline V lookup: CDR1 LGHNA, CDR2 YNFKEQ. The CDR3 runs 17 residues. CDR3 bases: TGTGCCAGCAGCCTTCCCGAGGTGACAGGCGAGTGGAATGGCTACACCTTC. This translates into CASSLPEVTGEWNGYTF.